This entry lists 22 T cell receptor beta chains sequenced from one sample in a study of T cell responses to AZD1222 COVID-19 vaccine. Clones were read by immunoSEQ multiplex PCR, and TCRdb kept only the in-frame ones, dropping some. The data show more than 150,000 clones, around 90% seen once. Specimen: peripheral blood, collected 28 days after the second AZD1222 dose. These receptors were taken from an adult who received the AZD1222 COVID-19 vaccine.

The chain couples TRBV19 to TRBJ1-2, with no clear D. Germline-derived CDR1 and CDR2 are LNHDA and SQIVND (reference sequence). V lost 3 bases to trimming and J lost 4 bases, with 18 bases between them. The CDR3 loop spans 16 amino acids. The chain's CDR3 is CASSIIQGSSIYGYTF. In nucleotides, the CDR3 is TGTGCCAGTAGTATCATCCAAGGCAGCAGTATCTATGGCTACACCTTC.

The rearrangement joins TRBV5-1 to TRBJ1-1; D gene uncertain. Germline V gives CDR1 SGHRS, CDR2 YFSETQ. This CDR3 comprises 15 residues. V lost 3 bases, J lost 0 bases, and 12 bases lay in between. In DNA form, the CDR3 reads TGCGCCAGCAGCTCGACGGCCCGGGTGAACACTGAAGCTTTCTTT. The encoded protein is CASSSTARVNTEAFF. Filled out from reference TRBV5-1 and TRBJ1-1, the complete variable domain reads KAGVTQTPRYLIKTRGQQVTLSCSPISGHRSVSWYQQTPGQGLQFLFEYFSETQRNKGNFPGRFSGRQFSNSRSEMNVSTLELGDSALYLCASSSTARVNTEAFFGQGTRLTVV.

The rearrangement joins TRBV6-5 to TRBJ2-5; 8 bases match TRBD1. The CDR3 covers 13 residues. V lost 5 bases, J lost 7 bases, and 6 bases stayed unmatched. CDR1 MNHEY and CDR2 SVGAGI come from the germline V gene. In DNA, the CDR3 is TGTGCCAGCAGTCACGGACAGGGAGGGACCCAGTACTTC. Translation: CASSHGQGGTQYF.

This clone was seen a single time. This chain uses TRBV15 with TRBJ1-1; D uncertain. The V and J ends lost 0 bases and 10 bases respectively, with 9 bases between them. The CDR3 length is 12 residues. CDR1 and CDR2 from the germline V gene are LNHNV and YYDKDF (reference sequence). The CDR3 region is CATSREPPGAFF. The CDR3 region has the DNA TGTGCCACCAGCAGAGAGCCCCCGGGAGCTTTCTTT. Full variable domain (rest looked up from reference TRBV15 and TRBJ1-1): DAMVIQNPRYQVTQFGKPVTLSCSQTLNHNVMYWYQQKSSQAPKLLFHYYDKDFNNEADTPDNFQSRRPNTSFCFLDIRSPGLGDTAMYLCATSREPPGAFFGQGTRLTVV.

The chain links TRBV24-1 to TRBJ2-3; the D gene is possibly TRBD1 (6 bases). The germline V gene has CDR1 KGHDR and CDR2 SFDVKD. The germline V and J ends were trimmed by 7 bases and 5 bases, with 24 bases remaining between them. The CDR3 extends over 17 amino acids. CDR3 sequence reads: CATRGAGAPPWGDTQYF. Written as DNA, the CDR3 is TGTGCCACCAGGGGGGCAGGGGCCCCACCATGGGGAGATACGCAGTATTTT.

This CDR3 is CASSFWGLGGDQPQHF. In nucleotides, the CDR3 is TGTGCCAGCAGTTTTTGGGGACTGGGGGGCGATCAGCCCCAGCATTTT. The rearrangement uses TRBV28 and TRBJ1-5; maybe TRBD1 (6 bases). Looked up from germline, CDR1 is MDHEN and CDR2 is SYDVKM. This CDR3 has 16 residues. The V end lost 3 bases, the J end lost 5 bases, and 17 bases lay between the germline ends.

This clone was observed a handful of times. The V call is TRBV10-1, the J call TRBJ1-3, with TRBD1 matching 7 bases. Unmatched junction bases numbered 6, after V lost 4 bases and J lost 0 bases. Germline V gives CDR1 WNHNN, CDR2 SYGVQD (reference sequence). The CDR3 is 16 residues long. The CDR3 protein is CASSAGGQSSGNTIYF. The CDR3 coding sequence is TGCGCCAGCAGTGCTGGGGGACAGAGCTCTGGAAACACCATATATTTT.

This clone has only one observation. The chain joins TRBV5-4 to TRBJ1-1; D is perhaps TRBD1 (5 bases). The CDR3 totals 15 residues. CDR1 is SGHNT and CDR2 is YYREEE in the germline V gene (reference sequence). V shed 0 bases and J shed 1 base, with 10 bases lying between them. The CDR3 sequence is CASSLDRNPNTEAFF. In nucleotides, the CDR3 is TGTGCCAGCAGCTTGGACAGGAACCCGAACACTGAAGCTTTCTTT.

This clone was recorded once. The chain uses TRBV5-6 and TRBJ1-3; TRBD1 is a possible D gene (5 bases). This CDR3 spans 17 amino acids. Germline CDR1 and CDR2: SGHDT and YYEEEE. V was cut by 4 bases and J by 0 bases, with 17 bases left in between. This CDR3 is CASSPKSGPSSGNTIYF. In DNA, the CDR3 is TGTGCCAGCAGCCCTAAGTCGGGGCCGAGCTCTGGAAACACCATATATTTT.

This sequence joins TRBV3-1 (or the pseudogene TRBV3-2) and TRBJ2-5; TRBD2 matches 8 bases. The CDR3 is 17 amino acids. V trimming: 0 bases; J trimming: 5 bases; junction bases outside the gene matches: 11. Germline CDR1 is LGHDT and CDR2 is YNNKEL (reference sequence). The CDR3 DNA sequence: TGTGCCAGCAGCCAAGATCGGTCCAGCGGGGGAATGGAGACCCAGTACTTC. It is translated as CASSQDRSSGGMETQYF.

This clone was counted between two and nine times. V gene TRBV6-5 combines with J gene TRBJ2-4; 12 nucleotides agree with TRBD1. The V and J ends lost 2 bases and 13 bases, in that order; junction bases with no gene match: 6. The CDR3 totals 14 residues. Germline-derived CDR1 and CDR2 are MNHEY and SVGAGI. The CDR3 loop is CASSYEGQGASQYF. The CDR3 nucleotides are TGTGCCAGCAGTTACGAGGGACAGGGGGCCAGCCAGTACTTC.

This chain connects TRBV5-4 to TRBJ2-3; the D gene could be TRBD1 or TRBD2 (6 bases each). This CDR3 spans 14 amino acids. Trimming took 1 base from V and 4 from J, leaving 10 bases between them. Germline CDR1 reads SGHNT; CDR2 reads YYREEE (reference sequence). This CDR3 is CASSLPGGADTQYF. The CDR3 DNA reads as TGTGCCAGCAGCTTGCCCGGGGGCGCAGATACGCAGTATTTT.

In this sample, this clone turned up once. The chain combines TRBV15 with TRBJ1-1; a weak D match, TRBD1 (6 bases). The V gene lost 1 base and the J gene lost 3 bases, with 9 bases spanning the gap. CDR3 size: 14 residues. Germline V lookup: CDR1 LNHNV, CDR2 YYDKDF (reference sequence). CDR3 amino acids: CATSRGKGDTEAFF. The CDR3 region has the DNA TGTGCCACCAGCAGAGGGAAGGGGGACACTGAAGCTTTCTTT.

The genes are TRBV5-1 and TRBJ2-2; D remains unclear. Germline-derived CDR1 and CDR2 are SGHRS and YFSETQ. The CDR3 runs to 14 residues. V lost 0 bases to trimming and J lost 7 bases, with 10 bases between them. The CDR3 protein is CASSLDPWVGELFF. The DNA of the CDR3 is TGCGCCAGCAGCTTGGACCCCTGGGTCGGGGAGCTGTTTTTT.

The gene calls are TRBV11-3 and TRBJ2-5; perhaps D is TRBD1 or TRBD2 (6 bases each). Deletions cut 5 bases from V and 7 bases from J, with 17 bases between. Germline assignment: CDR1 SGHNT and CDR2 YENEEA. The CDR3 length is 14 residues. The CDR3 loop reads CASSRRGSFATQYF. CDR3 nucleotides: TGTGCCAGCAGCCGGAGGGGGTCATTTGCGACCCAGTACTTC. Based on the CDR3 plus reference TRBV11-3 and TRBJ2-5, the full variable domain is EAGVVQSPRYKIIEKKQPVAFWCNPISGHNTLYWYLQNLGQGPELLIRYENEEAVDDSQLPKDRFSAERLKGVDSTLKIQPAELGDSAVYLCASSRRGSFATQYFGPGTRLLVL.

The V call is TRBV6-5, the J call TRBJ1-1; 8 bases are a match to TRBD1. This CDR3 has 11 residues. CDR1 and CDR2 from the germline V gene are MNHEY and SVGAGI. The V gene end was trimmed by 9 bases and the J gene end by 7 bases; junction bases not matched to a gene: 4. The CDR3 is CASTGGNEAFF. The CDR3 bases are TGTGCCAGTACAGGGGGGAATGAAGCTTTCTTT.

V and J are TRBV9 and TRBJ2-7; the D is unclear. The CDR3 is 15 residues long. V was clipped by 3 bases and J by 0 bases, with 13 bases between them. Germline loops: CDR1 SGDLS, CDR2 YYNGEE. The CDR3 nucleotides are TGTGCCAGCAGCGCATCGGACGGTTTCTCCTACGAGCAGTACTTC. Its protein is CASSASDGFSYEQYF.

The J gene is TRBJ2-7, the V gene TRBV4-1; weak D call: TRBD2 (5 bases). The length of the CDR3 is 14 residues. Germline values: CDR1 MGHRA, CDR2 YSYEKL. The V and J ends lost 0 bases and 0 bases respectively, with 6 bases between them. The CDR3 coding sequence is TGCGCCAGCAGCCAAGAGCGGGTCTCCTACGAGCAGTACTTC. This encodes CASSQERVSYEQYF.

The chain has TRBV28 and TRBJ1-5; D gene uncertain. The V gene lost 2 bases and the J gene lost 5 bases, with 10 bases spanning the gap. Germline-derived CDR1 and CDR2 are MDHEN and SYDVKM. This CDR3 contains 14 residues. The CDR3, as DNA: TGTGCCAGCAGTTTAGACCGGACCCATCAGCCCCAGCATTTT. It codes for CASSLDRTHQPQHF.

This chain connects TRBV19 to TRBJ1-3; unclear D gene. The CDR3 sequence is 14 residues long. Trimming cost V 7 bases and J 3 bases, with 13 bases left between them. Germline V gives CDR1 LNHDA, CDR2 SQIVND (reference sequence). The CDR3 loop is CASNPGTGGNTIYF. DNA for the CDR3: TGTGCCAGTAATCCGGGAACGGGTGGAAACACCATATATTTT.

The chain uses TRBV2 and TRBJ2-2; perhaps D is TRBD1 or TRBD2 (6 bases each). CDR1 and CDR2 from the germline V gene are SNHLY and FYNNEI. The V end lost 6 bases, the J end lost 0 bases, and 11 bases lay between the germline ends. The CDR3 extends over 15 amino acids. The CDR3 DNA reads TGTGCCAGCAGGAGGGGGACTTCGAACACCGGGGAGCTGTTTTTT. Translated, it gives CASRRGTSNTGELFF.

The chain carries TRBV6-2 or TRBV6-3 and TRBJ1-2; D is unclear. Germline lookup yields CDR1 MNHEY and CDR2 SVGEGT. V was cut by 6 bases and J by 5 bases, with 10 bases left in between. The CDR3 contains 12 residues. The CDR3 loop is CASSRSSYGYTF. CDR3 nucleotide sequence: TGTGCCAGCAGCAGGTCCTCATATGGCTACACCTTC.